The clone carrying this T cell receptor beta chain was counted once. The antigen is unknown. The data are from a study of shared clonotypes between healthy human individuals. Study observations and caveats: Naive subsets usually exceeded memory subsets in estimated richness. Few donors limited the genetic and exposure-history diversity represented.

V dropped 1 base and J dropped 4; count of bases not matched to a gene: 5. This CDR3 contains 15 residues. CDR1 is SGHVS, CDR2 FNYEAQ, per germline. Per the authors' pipeline: Junction-only immunoSEQ data arrived without quality scores, meaning filtering differed. Data came from immunoSEQ multiplex PCR; TCRdb stores just in-frame clones and leaves some out. The D gene and trimming were derived from the DNA, and the V and J assignments and clone size from that table. The sample includes about 2 million clones, approximately 94% seen only once; the top ten take around 1.2%. CD45RO-negative CD8 cells positively selected for CCR7 made up the naive population, which excluded terminally differentiated effector memory CD45RA+ cells.

The V call is TRBV7-6, the J call TRBJ2-7; 9 positions agree with TRBD2. This clonotype was obtained from a man younger than 30 in good health. Sequences were obtained from naive CD8+ T cells sorted from blood. CDR3 amino acids: CASSLEASGNYEQYF. CDR3 DNA: TGTGCCAGCAGCTTAGAGGCTAGCGGGAATTACGAGCAGTACTTC.